This T cell receptor beta chain emerged from a study of cytomegalovirus exposure and HLA in healthy donors. Study-wide results and caveats: Fewer N-insertions than the roughly 670-donor mean were reportedly shown by an Asian-associated ancestry cluster in a later analysis. It emerged from a later analysis that several of the most significant clusters appeared to be linked to common viral pathogens. The study found most TCR sequences rare, yet found some public TCRs in many donors. Listed as cytomegalovirus-associated were 150 or so TCR beta chains.

Worth noting for this clone: Its antigen is not identified.

60 Vbeta and 13 Jbeta primers were used in PCR. The assay was immunoSEQ multiplex PCR, and TCRdb's table has in-frame clones only and misses some. The data contain tens of thousands of clones, 70% to 85% of them singletons. This CDR3 contains 16 residues. Losses at the gene ends were 2 bases for V and 8 bases for J; bases not matched to a gene: 11. Germline values: CDR1 MNHNS, CDR2 SASEGT. What was sequenced was PBMCs. The sequence was obtained from a man in his 70s in good health and CMV-seropositive. The rearrangement uses TRBV6-1 and TRBJ1-2, with 10 bases that match TRBD1. The CDR3 is CASSEQVGQGGRGYTF. As DNA, the CDR3 is TGTGCCAGCAGTGAACAGGTTGGACAGGGGGGAAGAGGCTACACCTTC.